These T cell receptor beta chains were read from a single sample in a study of patients and donors after allogeneic stem cell transplantation. TCRdb processed the RT-PCR reads anew with MiXCR; each CDR3 protein has one entry. Among about a million distinct CDR3 sequences listed, under 20% were seen once. The sample taken for sequencing was blood, either unsorted or a sorted T cell fraction (not recorded which). Source of these receptors: a human donor who was either an allogeneic HSCT recipient or a stem cell or donor lymphocyte infusion donor (not recorded which). It is not recorded whose cells these are; they may come from a transplant donor. Both conserved end residues are part of each CDR3. The D gene is left open where the match is weak. A row's size may be missing; if present it is once, few, many or a size class.

>-|-|TRBV10-3|TRBJ2-5
TGTGCCATCAGAGTGTCCTTGGGTGAGACCCAGTACTTC
CAIRVSLGETQYF
>-|TRBD2|TRBV4-2|TRBJ2-1
TGTGCCAGCAGCCAAAATAGCGGGGGGTCCTACAATGAGCAGTTCTTC
CASSQNSGGSYNEQFF
>many|-|TRBV12-3/TRBV12-4|TRBJ2-3
TGTGCCAGCAGATGGACTCGAGTGGATACGCAGTATTTT
CASRWTRVDTQYF
>few|TRBD1|TRBV19|TRBJ1-5
TGTGCCAGTAGTAGGGGACAGGACAATCAGCCCCAGCATTTT
CASSRGQDNQPQHF
>-|-|TRBV12-3/TRBV12-4|TRBJ2-7
TGTGCCAGCAGTTTAAGGGCAGGGAGCTACGAGCAGTACTTC
CASSLRAGSYEQYF
>-|-|TRBV12-3/TRBV12-4|TRBJ1-2
TGTGCCAGCGGAAAACAGGGCCCCGACTATGGCTACACCTTC
CASGKQGPDYGYTF
>-|-|TRBV12-3/TRBV12-4|TRBJ2-3
TGTGCCAGCAGTCCCTATATAGATACGCAGTATTTT
CASSPYIDTQYF
>-|-|TRBV11-2|TRBJ1-2
TGTGCCAGCAGCTTAGATAGACAGTTTTATGGCTACACCTTC
CASSLDRQFYGYTF
>few|-|TRBV5-1|TRBJ2-7
TGCGCCAGCAGCCAGACAACCCTCTCCTACGAGCAGTACTTC
CASSQTTLSYEQYF
>few|-|TRBV5-1|TRBJ1-4
TGCGCCAGCAGCCAGGACGGACGGAGCGAAAAACTGTTTTTT
CASSQDGRSEKLFF
>many|-|TRBV27|TRBJ1-5
TGTGCCAGCAGTTTATCCGGGAATCAGCCCCAGCATTTT
CASSLSGNQPQHF
>many|-|TRBV12-3/TRBV12-4|TRBJ1-3
TGTGCCAGCAGCCAGGGACAAATCTCTGGAAACACCATATATTTT
CASSQGQISGNTIYF
>many|TRBD1|TRBV10-3|TRBJ2-2
TGTGCCATCACGGGGACAGTCACCGGGGAGCTGTTTTTT
CAITGTVTGELFF
>few|TRBD1|TRBV11-1|TRBJ2-2
TGTGCCAGCAGCTTAGAAGCTACTACAGGGGACGCGAACACCGGGGAGCTGTTTTTT
CASSLEATTGDANTGELFF
>-|TRBD1|TRBV2|TRBJ2-7
TGTGCCAGCAGAGGGGACAGGGGGAACGAGCAGTACTTC
CASRGDRGNEQYF
>few|TRBD1|TRBV20-1|TRBJ1-2
TGCAGTGCTAGAGTTGCTCCAGGGGGCGAACGAGGCTACACCTTC
CSARVAPGGERGYTF
>-|-|TRBV12-3/TRBV12-4|TRBJ2-1
TGTGCCAGCAGTTTTAGGTTCGGGCGGGGGCTGGGGAATGAGCAGTTCTTC
CASSFRFGRGLGNEQFF
>-|-|TRBV6-2/TRBV6-3|TRBJ1-2
TGTGCCAGCAGCCAAACGGGTGGCTACACCTTC
CASSQTGGYTF
>-|-|TRBV18|TRBJ2-1
TGTGCCAGCTCACCACAAAGGGGGGCGGTTGAGCAGTTCTTC
CASSPQRGAVEQFF
>-|TRBD1|TRBV30|TRBJ2-5
TGTGCCTGGAGAAGGGACAGACGCTCCCAAGAGACCCAGTACTTC
CAWRRDRRSQETQYF
>few|TRBD2|TRBV24-1|TRBJ2-1
TGTGCCACCAGTGATTTGGCTAGCGGGAGATACAATGAGCAGTTCTTC
CATSDLASGRYNEQFF
>-|-|TRBV28|TRBJ1-2
TGTGCCAGCAGTTTCTTCGGAAATTCTAACTATGGCTACACCTTC
CASSFFGNSNYGYTF
>-|-|TRBV5-1|TRBJ2-2
TGCGCCAGCAGCTTGGCTTGGTCGAACACCGGGGAGCTGTTTTTT
CASSLAWSNTGELFF
>few|-|TRBV3-1|TRBJ2-1
TGTGCCAGCAGCCAATCCGACAGATATGAGCAGTTCTTC
CASSQSDRYEQFF
>-|-|TRBV12-3/TRBV12-4|TRBJ2-7
TGTGCCAGCCGGGTAGTGGGGTTATACGAGCAGTACTTC
CASRVVGLYEQYF
>-|-|TRBV5-4|TRBJ1-1
TGTGCCAGCAGCTCGGCCGGGGCCCCTGAAGCTTTCTTT
CASSSAGAPEAFF
>-|-|TRBV11-2|TRBJ2-3
TGTGCCAGCAGCTCGTGGGTCAGGGACTCGGATACGCAGTATTTT
CASSSWVRDSDTQYF